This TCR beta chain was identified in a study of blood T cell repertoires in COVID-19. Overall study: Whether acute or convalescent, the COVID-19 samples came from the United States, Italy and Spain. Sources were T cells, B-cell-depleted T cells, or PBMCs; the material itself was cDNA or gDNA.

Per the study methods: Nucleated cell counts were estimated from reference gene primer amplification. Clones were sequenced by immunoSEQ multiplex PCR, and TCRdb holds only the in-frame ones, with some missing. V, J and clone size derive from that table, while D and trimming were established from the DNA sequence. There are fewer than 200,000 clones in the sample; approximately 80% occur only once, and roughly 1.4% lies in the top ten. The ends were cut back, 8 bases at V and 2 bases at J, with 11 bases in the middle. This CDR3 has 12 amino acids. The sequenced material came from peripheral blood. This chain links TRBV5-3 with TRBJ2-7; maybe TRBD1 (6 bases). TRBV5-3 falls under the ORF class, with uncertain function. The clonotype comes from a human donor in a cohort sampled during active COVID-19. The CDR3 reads CASHDRPYEQYF. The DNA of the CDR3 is TGTGCCAGCCACGACAGGCCCTACGAGCAGTACTTC.